Given below is one TCR beta chain in context. Per germline, CDR1 MNHNY and CDR2 SVGAGI (reference sequence). V lost 5 bases, J lost 7 bases, and 26 bases lay in between. This CDR3 has 18 residues. The data derive from a study of blood T cell repertoires in COVID-19. Study-wide context: The analysed material was cDNA or gDNA that came from T cells, B-cell-depleted T cells, or PBMCs.

Sequencing used immunoSEQ multiplex PCR; TCRdb keeps in-frame clones, though not all of them. The repertoire has more than 250,000 clones, around 89% of them found once; the top ten carry 6.3%. Sequenced material: peripheral blood. The V call is TRBV6-6, the J call TRBJ1-4; D not resolved. The sequence derives from a woman in her 50s with COVID-19, enrolled during active disease. CDR3 sequence: CASSQKPPVTKYSEKLFF. DNA for the CDR3: TGTGCCAGCAGTCAAAAACCCCCAGTGACTAAATACTCTGAAAAACTGTTTTTT.